The rows below give T cell receptor beta chains drawn from one sample of a study of Ad26.COV2.S vaccination and SARS-CoV-2 variants. Data came from immunoSEQ multiplex PCR; TCRdb stores just in-frame clones and leaves some out. This table has 200,000 to 300,000 clones, 70% to 90% appearing once. Sequences were derived from peripheral blood, sampled in a trial of Ad26.COV2.S vaccine versus placebo. The source is a person between 18 and 59 years old who received the Ad26.COV2.S COVID-19 vaccine or a placebo. Both conserved end residues are part of each CDR3. D genes are given only for firm matches. Clone size is stated in some rows and not others, as once, few, many or a class when expanded.

J | D | V | size | CDR3 | DNA
TRBJ1-5 | TRBD1 | TRBV7-9 | - | CASSSAGTGDNQPQHF | TGTGCCAGCAGCTCCGCCGGGACAGGCGACAATCAGCCCCAGCATTTT
TRBJ1-5 | - | TRBV7-9 | - | CASSLEGSHQPQHF | TGTGCCAGCAGCTTAGAAGGGTCGCATCAGCCCCAGCATTTT
TRBJ1-4 | - | TRBV7-9 | - | CASSATDEKLFF | TGTGCCAGCAGCGCGACAGATGAAAAACTGTTTTTT
TRBJ1-6 | - | TRBV6-2/TRBV6-3 | - | CASSYQSSYNSPLHF | TGTGCCAGCAGTTACCAGAGCTCCTATAATTCACCCCTCCACTTT
TRBJ1-1 | - | TRBV6-6 | - | CANGMGWNTEAFF | TGTGCCAACGGAATGGGGTGGAACACTGAAGCTTTCTTT
TRBJ1-1 | TRBD1 | TRBV19 | - | CASSTYTGGTTEAFF | TGTGCCAGTAGTACTTACACAGGGGGAACCACTGAAGCTTTCTTT
TRBJ2-1 | - | TRBV5-1 | - | CASSLDESSYNEQFF | TGCGCCAGCAGCTTGGATGAGAGTTCCTACAATGAGCAGTTCTTC
TRBJ2-5 | - | TRBV30 | - | CAWSVGGPQYF | TGTGCCTGGAGTGTTGGGGGTCCCCAGTACTTC
TRBJ1-2 | TRBD1 | TRBV9 | - | CASSVGAGGNYGYTF | TGTGCCAGCAGCGTAGGGGCAGGGGGTAACTATGGCTACACCTTC
TRBJ1-5 | TRBD1 | TRBV28 | - | CASNRNRGPSNQPQHF | TGTGCCAGCAACCGGAACAGGGGGCCTAGCAATCAGCCCCAGCATTTT
TRBJ2-7 | TRBD1 | TRBV7-2 | once | CASSRDRIYEQYF | TGTGCCAGCAGCCGGGACAGGATCTACGAGCAGTACTTC
TRBJ1-2 | TRBD1 | TRBV29-1 | - | CSVGRGLGYTF | TGCAGCGTTGGGAGGGGGCTTGGCTACACCTTC
TRBJ2-1 | - | TRBV11-2 | - | CASSLERRAEQFF | TGTGCCAGCAGCTTAGAACGCAGGGCAGAGCAGTTCTTC
TRBJ2-1 | TRBD2 | TRBV19 | - | CASTSTSHYNEQFF | TGTGCCAGTACCTCGACTAGCCACTACAATGAGCAGTTCTTC
TRBJ2-1 | TRBD1 | TRBV29-1 | - | CSAGQGVNEQFF | TGCAGCGCGGGACAGGGTGTCAATGAGCAGTTCTTC
TRBJ2-5 | - | TRBV10-3 | - | CAISEGGLGGTQYF | TGTGCCATCAGTGAGGGCGGACTGGGGGGGACCCAGTACTTC
TRBJ2-5 | - | TRBV7-9 | - | CASRSSGPLVETQYF | TGTGCCAGCAGATCCTCGGGACCTTTGGTGGAGACCCAGTACTTC
TRBJ2-5 | TRBD1 | TRBV7-8 | - | CASSLLLRDSQQETQYF | TGTGCCAGCAGCTTACTCCTCCGGGACAGCCAACAAGAGACCCAGTACTTC
TRBJ1-6 | - | TRBV5-1 | - | CASSAGGRNNSPLHF | TGCGCCAGCAGCGCCGGGGGACGGAATAATTCACCCCTCCACTTT
TRBJ1-2 | TRBD1 | TRBV2 | - | CASSEEGAYGYTF | TGTGCCAGCAGTGAAGAGGGGGCTTATGGCTACACCTTC
TRBJ2-7 | TRBD1 | TRBV29-1 | - | CSGKHGTGNEQYF | TGCAGCGGTAAACACGGGACAGGTAATGAGCAGTACTTC
TRBJ2-7 | - | TRBV27 | few | CASSLTTGLEQYF | TGTGCCAGCAGTTTAACTACAGGGCTCGAGCAGTACTTC
TRBJ2-7 | - | TRBV10-3 | - | CAISESDVLYEQYF | TGTGCCATCAGTGAGTCGGACGTTTTGTACGAGCAGTACTTC
TRBJ1-3 | TRBD1 | TRBV5-1 | few | CASSGGQGGNTIYF | TGCGCCAGCAGCGGGGGACAGGGAGGAAACACCATATATTTT
TRBJ1-2 | - | TRBV28 | - | CASRSGSGANYGYTF | TGTGCCAGCAGGTCCGGGTCGGGAGCTAACTATGGCTACACCTTC
TRBJ2-5 | - | TRBV6-5 | - | CASSYSGGGYETQYF | TGTGCCAGCAGTTACTCGGGGGGAGGTTACGAGACCCAGTACTTC
TRBJ2-2 | TRBD2 | TRBV7-2 | - | CASSPGLAGAGELFF | TGTGCCAGCAGCCCGGGACTAGCGGGAGCCGGGGAGCTGTTTTTT
TRBJ2-5 | - | TRBV3-1/TRBV3-2 | - | CASSQEIPRTQYF | TGTGCCAGCAGCCAAGAGATCCCTAGGACCCAGTACTTC
TRBJ1-5 | TRBD1 | TRBV19 | - | CASQRGQGGSNQPQHF | TGTGCCAGTCAGCGGGGACAGGGAGGGAGCAATCAGCCCCAGCATTTT
TRBJ1-5 | - | TRBV30 | - | CAWSRGLEQPQHF | TGTGCCTGGAGTAGGGGTTTGGAGCAGCCCCAGCATTTT
TRBJ2-7 | - | TRBV5-1 | few | CASSLGERYEQYF | TGCGCCAGCAGCTTGGGTGAGCGGTACGAGCAGTACTTC
TRBJ1-4 | - | TRBV4-1 | few | CASSQDRGGAEKLFF | TGCGCCAGCAGCCAAGATCGGGGGGGGGCTGAAAAACTGTTTTTT
TRBJ1-4 | - | TRBV25-1 | - | CASSDQGSTNEKLFF | TGTGCCAGCAGTGACCAGGGGTCAACTAATGAAAAACTGTTTTTT
TRBJ1-6 | TRBD1 | TRBV19 | - | CASSTTGSSYNSPLHF | TGTGCCAGTAGTACGACAGGGAGCTCCTATAATTCACCCCTCCACTTT
TRBJ2-7 | - | TRBV1 | - | CTSSQVGPAMSYEQYF | TGCACCAGCAGCCAGGTAGGCCCAGCCATGTCCTACGAGCAGTACTTC
TRBJ2-4 | TRBD1 | TRBV19 | - | CASIGQGGNIQYF | TGTGCCAGTATCGGACAGGGGGGAAACATTCAGTACTTC
TRBJ2-3 | - | TRBV7-2 | - | CASRSGQQSTDTQYF | TGTGCCAGCAGATCGGGACAACAAAGCACAGATACGCAGTATTTT
TRBJ2-2 | TRBD2 | TRBV24-1 | once | CATSGLSGKDTGELFF | TGTGCCACCAGTGGTCTTAGCGGGAAGGACACCGGGGAGCTGTTTTTT
TRBJ1-3 | - | TRBV30 | few | CAWSSSGNTIYF | TGTGCCTGGAGCAGCTCTGGAAACACCATATATTTT
TRBJ1-1 | TRBD1 | TRBV28 | - | CASSARTGYGTEAFF | TGTGCCAGCAGTGCACGGACAGGCTACGGCACTGAAGCTTTCTTT
TRBJ2-3 | - | TRBV3-1/TRBV3-2 | - | CASSQAWTDDTDTQYF | TGTGCCAGCAGCCAAGCTTGGACAGATGACACAGATACGCAGTATTTT